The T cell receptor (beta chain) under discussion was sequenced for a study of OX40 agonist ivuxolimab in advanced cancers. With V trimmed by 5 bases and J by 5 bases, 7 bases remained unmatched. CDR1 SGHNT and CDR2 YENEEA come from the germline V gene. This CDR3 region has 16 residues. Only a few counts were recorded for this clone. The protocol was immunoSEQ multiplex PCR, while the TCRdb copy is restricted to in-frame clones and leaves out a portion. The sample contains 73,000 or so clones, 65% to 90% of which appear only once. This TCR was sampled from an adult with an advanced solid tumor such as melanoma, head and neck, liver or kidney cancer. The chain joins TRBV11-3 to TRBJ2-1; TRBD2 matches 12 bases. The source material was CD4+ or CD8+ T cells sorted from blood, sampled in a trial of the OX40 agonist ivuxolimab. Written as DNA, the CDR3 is TGTGCCAGCAGCCGAGGACTAGCGGGACCCCACAATGAGCAGTTCTTC. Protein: CASSRGLAGPHNEQFF.